The 23 T cell receptor beta chains reported below all come from one sample, sequenced in a study of shared T cell receptors in the human thymus. Profiled with immunoSEQ multiplex PCR; TCRdb holds only in-frame clones, not every one. The sample consists of over 650,000 clones, around 87% of them appearing once. The data also belong to a second study, concerning human thymus T cells.

The sequencing input was thymocytes. These receptor sequences come from a boy under three years old with a congenital heart defect.

The chain combines TRBV6-1 with TRBJ1-2; 7 bases align to TRBD1. This CDR3 spans 15 amino acids. Germline values: CDR1 MNHNS, CDR2 SASEGT. V trimming: 0 bases; J trimming: 2 bases; junction bases outside the gene matches: 3. DNA for the CDR3: TGTGCCAGCAGTGAAGCGCCAGGGGGGAACTATGGCTACACCTTC. This codes for CASSEAPGGNYGYTF.

The chain employs TRBV11-2 and TRBJ2-7; 9 nucleotides match TRBD1. The CDR3 is 14 amino acids. V lost 10 bases to trimming and J lost 3 bases; unmatched junction nucleotides: 10. CDR1 is SGHAT and CDR2 is FQNNGV in the germline V gene. CDR3 loop: CATQLGQGFYEQYF. The CDR3 nucleotides read TGTGCCACCCAACTAGGACAGGGGTTCTACGAGCAGTACTTC.

The chain employs TRBV4-1 and TRBJ1-6; 8 bases align to TRBD1. The ends lost 5 bases at V and 6 bases at J; junction bases unmatched: 9. The CDR3 has 16 amino acids. Germline-derived CDR1 and CDR2 are MGHRA and YSYEKL. In nucleotides, the CDR3 is TGCGCCAGCAGCGGCCGGACAGGGATTGGTAATTCACCCCTCCACTTT. This gives the protein CASSGRTGIGNSPLHF.

V gene TRBV4-3 combines with J gene TRBJ2-4; TRBD2 is a possible D gene (7 bases). V was trimmed by 1 base and J by 0 bases, leaving 22 bases between them. Germline V gene lookup returns CDR1 LGHNA and CDR2 YSLEER. This CDR3 is built from 20 residues. The CDR3 is CASSQVRDDKGGVAKNIQYF. The CDR3 bases are TGCGCCAGCAGCCAAGTCCGCGACGACAAAGGGGGGGTAGCCAAAAACATTCAGTACTTC.

The CDR3 spells CASSLVGDQPQHF. As DNA, the CDR3 is TGTGCCAGCAGCTTAGTAGGGGATCAGCCCCAGCATTTT. V and J are TRBV5-6 and TRBJ1-5, with TRBD1 as a possible D gene (5 bases). Per germline, CDR1 SGHDT and CDR2 YYEEEE. This CDR3 is 13 amino acids long. V was clipped by 2 bases and J by 5 bases, with 8 bases between them.

This chain links TRBV28 with TRBJ1-6, with D uncertain. Trimming pared 6 bases from V and 7 bases from J, leaving 13 bases between. The germline gives CDR1 MDHEN, CDR2 SYDVKM. CDR3 length: 14 residues. The CDR3 sequence is CASREAEWNSPLHF. CDR3 bases: TGTGCCAGCAGGGAGGCAGAATGGAATTCACCCCTCCACTTT.

The rearrangement links TRBV9 to TRBJ2-3, with a weak D call TRBD2 (5 bases). Deletions cut 0 bases from V and 7 bases from J, with 18 bases between. Germline CDR1 reads SGDLS; CDR2 reads YYNGEE. The CDR3 covers 16 residues. CDR3 in DNA: TGTGCCAGCAGCGTAGCTGGCCTAGCCCCGCTTAATACGCAGTATTTT. Amino acids: CASSVAGLAPLNTQYF.

This clone was observed a single time. This sequence joins TRBV12-5 and TRBJ1-1, with 9 bases fitting TRBD1. Per the germline V gene, CDR1 is LGHNT and CDR2 is FRNRAP. Germline trimming cut 2 bases from V and 6 bases from J; bases unmatched to any gene: 7. The CDR3 spans 15 residues. CDR3 nucleotide sequence: TGTGCTAGTGGTTTGCATACTAGACAGGGGGCTGAAGCTTTCTTT. Protein sequence: CASGLHTRQGAEAFF.

This chain links TRBV18 with TRBJ2-2; D is perhaps TRBD1 (6 bases). The V end lost 2 bases, the J end lost 4 bases, and 14 bases lay between the germline ends. This CDR3 is 16 amino acids long. Germline V CDR1 and CDR2: KGHSH, LQKENI. CDR3 sequence (DNA): TGTGCCAGCTCACCAATGGACAGCCTAATCACCGGGGAGCTGTTTTTT. It is translated as CASSPMDSLITGELFF.

The chain joins TRBV7-2 to TRBJ2-7, with D possibly being TRBD2 (6 bases). Per the germline V gene, CDR1 is SGHTA and CDR2 is FQGNSA. This CDR3 has 16 amino acids. V lost 4 bases to trimming and J lost 4 bases, with 20 bases between them. CDR3 region: CASSSIGRGAGYEQYF. The CDR3 nucleotides read TGTGCCAGCAGCTCAATTGGTCGCGGGGCAGGGTACGAGCAGTACTTC.

This chain connects TRBV5-5 to TRBJ2-7; maybe TRBD1 (6 bases). The germline gives CDR1 SGHKS, CDR2 YYEKEE (reference sequence). The V end was cut by 0 bases, the J end by 2 bases, with 15 bases between. The CDR3 totals 16 residues. CDR3 DNA: TGTGCCAGCAGCTTGGGGCCACGGGACACCACCTACGAGCAGTACTTC. This translates into CASSLGPRDTTYEQYF.

The DNA of the CDR3 is TGTGCCAGCAGTGAAAACAGGGTAATTGGGAACACTGAAGCTTTCTTT. Translated: CASSENRVIGNTEAFF. The rearrangement uses TRBV6-1 and TRBJ1-1; weak D call: TRBD1 (6 bases). This CDR3 is built from 16 residues. From germline, CDR1 is MNHNS and CDR2 SASEGT. V dropped 2 bases and J dropped 1 base, with 14 bases sitting between them.

The V call is TRBV7-3, the J call TRBJ1-6; 8 bases are shared with TRBD1. CDR1 is SGHTA, CDR2 FQGTGA, per germline. V shed 5 bases and J 2 bases; nucleotides not matched to a gene: 8. The CDR3 is made up of 17 amino acids. The CDR3 loop reads CASSTRQGSAYNSPLHF. The CDR3 region has the DNA TGTGCCAGCAGCACCCGACAGGGGAGCGCCTATAATTCACCCCTCCACTTT.

The rearrangement links TRBV14 to TRBJ1-2; a weak D match, TRBD1 (5 bases). The CDR3 has 13 amino acids. Germline assignment: CDR1 SGHDN and CDR2 FVKESK. Trimming took 6 bases from V and 0 from J, leaving 8 bases between them. CDR3 bases: TGTGCCAGCAGACCAGGGACTAACTATGGCTACACCTTC. Translation: CASRPGTNYGYTF. The complete variable domain, with remaining parts taken from reference TRBV14 and TRBJ1-2, reads EAGVTQFPSHSVIEKGQTVTLRCDPISGHDNLYWYRRVMGKEIKFLLHFVKESKQDESGMPNNRFLAERTGGTYSTLKVQPAELEDSGVYFCASRPGTNYGYTFGSGTRLTVV.

This clone came up once. This rearrangement joins TRBV28 to TRBJ1-5; TRBD1 agrees at 9 bases. The junction had 15 bases not matched to a gene; V was cut back by 3 bases and J by 6 bases. CDR3 length: 18 amino acids. In germline, CDR1 is MDHEN, CDR2 SYDVKM. CDR3 protein: CASSFPDRDRESIQPQHF. The CDR3 DNA sequence: TGTGCCAGCAGTTTTCCCGACCGGGACAGGGAGTCTATTCAGCCCCAGCATTTT.

CDR3 sequence reads: CASSTRRRLAGEVDTQYF. The DNA for the CDR3 is TGTGCCAGCAGTACCCGGAGAAGACTAGCGGGAGAAGTAGATACGCAGTATTTT. The gene calls are TRBV28 and TRBJ2-3; 12 nucleotides match TRBD2. With 5 bases clipped from V and 5 bases from J, the junction kept 14 bases outside the gene matches. Germline V gives CDR1 MDHEN, CDR2 SYDVKM. The CDR3 runs 18 residues.

This chain joins TRBV27 and TRBJ2-7; no clear D. The CDR3 has 14 amino acids. CDR1 MNHEY and CDR2 SMNVEV come from the germline V gene (reference sequence). V was cut by 3 bases and J by 3 bases, with 12 bases left in between. CDR3 in DNA: TGTGCCAGCAGTTTGGGCCAACAAGTCTACGAGCAGTACTTC. It is translated as CASSLGQQVYEQYF.

V and J are TRBV10-1 and TRBJ2-1; D remains unclear. The germline gives CDR1 WNHNN, CDR2 SYGVQD (reference sequence). This CDR3 has 14 amino acids. The germline V and J ends were trimmed by 6 bases and 7 bases, with 16 bases remaining between them. The CDR3 DNA reads TGCGCCAGCAGGGTACAGAACCATGTAAATGAGCAGTTCTTC. It encodes CASRVQNHVNEQFF.

The chain links TRBV4-1 to TRBJ1-3, with a tentative D call TRBD1 (5 bases). Trimming cost V 4 bases and J 0 bases, with 10 bases left between them. The length of the CDR3 is 15 residues. CDR1 is MGHRA, CDR2 YSYEKL, per germline. CDR3 region: CASSRVDISGNTIYF. CDR3 bases: TGCGCCAGCAGCCGGGTGGACATCTCTGGAAACACCATATATTTT.

The V and J genes are TRBV28 and TRBJ1-1, with 8 bases identical to TRBD1. CDR1 and CDR2 (germline): MDHEN, SYDVKM. This CDR3 has 16 residues. The junction had 13 bases not matched to a gene; V was cut back by 8 bases and J by 2 bases. DNA of the CDR3: TGTGCCAGCTGGCCGGGACAGGAGACTATTAACACTGAAGCTTTCTTT. Its protein is CASWPGQETINTEAFF.

The CDR3 nucleotides are TGCGCCAGCAGCGTTCCCCAGGGACTTGGAGAGACCCAGTACTTC. Residues: CASSVPQGLGETQYF. The rearrangement joins TRBV5-1 to TRBJ2-5; possibly TRBD2 for D (6 bases). V gave up 4 bases and J gave up 4 bases, with 17 bases separating them. The CDR3 has 15 amino acids. Germline V gene lookup returns CDR1 SGHRS and CDR2 YFSETQ.

The chain is built from TRBV5-5 and TRBJ1-2, with D perhaps matching TRBD1 (5 bases). The CDR3 spans 14 residues. Germline assignment: CDR1 SGHKS and CDR2 YYEKEE (reference sequence). The V end was cut by 0 bases, the J end by 7 bases, with 13 bases between. The CDR3 loop is CASSLETGRTGYTF. The DNA for the CDR3 is TGTGCCAGCAGCTTGGAAACAGGCCGAACTGGCTACACCTTC.

The chain employs TRBV29-1 and TRBJ2-7; TRBD2 matches 9 bases. There are 14 residues in the CDR3. Germline trimming cut 2 bases from V and 2 bases from J; bases unmatched to any gene: 4. Germline V gene data show CDR1 as SQVTM and CDR2 as ANQGSEA. The CDR3 here is CSVELAGLPYEQYF. The CDR3 DNA follows: TGCAGCGTTGAACTAGCGGGGCTACCCTACGAGCAGTACTTC.